These 25 T cell receptor beta chains share one sample of origin, sequenced in a study of T cell responses to AZD1222 COVID-19 vaccine (dated by TCRdb to the early 2020s). The library was built by means of the immunoSEQ multiplex PCR assay. The immuneACCESS repertoire file appears here via TCRdb, limited to in-frame rearrangements. These files lack a portion of the clones; in checked studies, under half of the deficit traces to unresolved V genes, and the cause of the others is not known. The sample profile shows more than 95,000 clones; about 93% of them were found once. The top ten constitute 4.5% to 5% of the sample. What the time point label conveys for this sample: baseline before first vaccination. The material was peripheral blood, obtained on day 0 of AZD1222 vaccination. The receptors here all came from an adult in good health.

The rearrangement joins TRBV6-2 or TRBV6-3 to TRBJ2-4; D gene unclear. This CDR3 is 13 amino acids long. Germline values: CDR1 MNHEY, CDR2 SVGEGT. V lost 6 bases and J lost 9, with 15 bases in between. CDR3 nucleotides: TGTGCCAGCAGCTCCGGGTCGTCGGGCATTCAGTACTTC. Translated: CASSSGSSGIQYF.

The V call is TRBV29-1, the J call TRBJ1-2, with 12 bases fitting TRBD1. This CDR3 comprises 12 residues. Germline trimming cut 7 bases from V and 10 bases from J; bases unmatched to any gene: 7. The germline gives CDR1 SQVTM, CDR2 ANQGSEA. CDR3: CSAGQGAPTYTF. Written as DNA, the CDR3 is TGCAGCGCGGGACAGGGGGCGCCAACCTACACCTTC.

This chain links TRBV7-8 with TRBJ2-1, with 13 bases identical to TRBD2. CDR1 and CDR2 from the germline V gene are SGHVS and FQNEAQ. J was trimmed by 5 bases and V by 4 bases; bases with no gene match: 5. CDR3 size: 16 residues. For the CDR3, the DNA is TGTGCCAGCAGCTACTTGGGACTAGCGGGAAACAATGAGCAGTTCTTC. It codes for CASSYLGLAGNNEQFF.

The chain combines TRBV27 with TRBJ1-5; D uncertain. Trimming took 4 bases from V and 3 from J, leaving 10 bases between them. CDR3 length: 14 residues. Germline CDR1 and CDR2: MNHEY and SMNVEV (reference sequence). The CDR3 coding sequence is TGTGCCAGCAGTTCCGTAAGGGTCAATCAGCCCCAGCATTTT. This gives the protein CASSSVRVNQPQHF.

The V and J genes are TRBV24-1 and TRBJ2-3; maybe TRBD2 (5 bases). The CDR3 has 16 residues. Germline V gives CDR1 KGHDR, CDR2 SFDVKD. Trimming shortened V by 6 bases and J by 2 bases, and 17 bases separated the two germline ends. The CDR3 DNA sequence: TGTGCCACCAGTCCCCTAGCCATTAAACCCACAGATACGCAGTATTTT. Encoded protein: CATSPLAIKPTDTQYF.

This clone has only a few counts. This chain connects TRBV29-1 to TRBJ2-3, with no clear D. CDR3 length: 12 residues. With 7 bases removed from V and 0 bases from J, the gap between germline ends came to 8 bases. Germline CDR1 reads SQVTM; CDR2 reads ANQGSEA. The CDR3 DNA reads as TGCAGCGCTACAACAAGCACAGATACGCAGTATTTT. Translation: CSATTSTDTQYF.

The CDR3 here is CASSQLGGTDTQYF. Written as DNA, the CDR3 is TGCGCCAGCAGCCAACTTGGAGGCACAGATACGCAGTATTTT. J is TRBJ2-3 and V is TRBV4-3; D not certain. Looked up from germline, CDR1 is LGHNA and CDR2 is YSLEER. The CDR3 contains 14 residues. V shed 2 bases and J shed 1 base, with 7 bases lying between them.

The rearrangement joins TRBV10-3 to TRBJ2-7, with 10 bases fitting TRBD2. CDR3 length: 14 amino acids. Per the germline V gene, CDR1 is ENHRY and CDR2 is SYGVKD. With V trimmed by 3 bases and J by 7 bases, 6 bases remained unmatched. CDR3 protein: CAISDRAGGGEQYF. The DNA for the CDR3 is TGTGCCATCAGTGATCGAGCGGGAGGGGGTGAGCAGTACTTC.

The chain uses TRBV19 and TRBJ2-5; either TRBD1 or TRBD2 may supply D (5 bases each). Germline V gene lookup returns CDR1 LNHDA and CDR2 SQIVND (reference sequence). CDR3 length equals 13 residues. Trimming pared 8 bases from V and 4 bases from J, leaving 14 bases between. Written as DNA, the CDR3 is TGTGCCAGTGGGACCGGGAATGGAGAGACCCAGTACTTC. Protein: CASGTGNGETQYF.

The chain links TRBV7-9 to TRBJ2-2, with a possible D match to TRBD2 (6 bases). V lost 9 bases and J 5 bases, leaving 28 bases between the germline ends. Germline CDR1 SEHNR, CDR2 FQNEAQ (reference sequence). The CDR3 consists of 18 residues. CDR3 loop: CARGGQAGWRVGTGELFF. DNA for the CDR3: TGTGCCAGAGGAGGTCAGGCAGGGTGGAGGGTCGGGACCGGGGAGCTGTTTTTT.

The genes are TRBV6-5 and TRBJ2-7, with D perhaps given as TRBD1 or TRBD2 (5 bases each). The V and J ends lost 5 bases and 2 bases respectively, with 13 bases between them. CDR3 length equals 14 residues. Germline CDR1 is MNHEY and CDR2 is SVGAGI. The chain's CDR3 is CASSTRDGTYEQYF. For the CDR3, the DNA is TGTGCCAGCAGTACTAGGGACGGGACCTACGAGCAGTACTTC.

The chain couples TRBV24-1 to TRBJ2-3; possibly TRBD2 for D (6 bases). V shed 5 bases and J shed 2 bases, with 10 bases lying between them. The CDR3 has 14 amino acids. Germline values: CDR1 KGHDR, CDR2 SFDVKD. In nucleotides, the CDR3 is TGTGCCACCAGTGCGGGGGACTTCACAGATACGCAGTATTTT. Translated, it gives CATSAGDFTDTQYF.

The chain employs TRBV11-2 and TRBJ2-5, with TRBD1 matching over 7 bases. CDR3 size: 14 residues. Germline assignment: CDR1 SGHAT and CDR2 FQNNGV. V was pared by 6 bases and J by 5 bases, with 9 bases of the junction left unmatched. CDR3 DNA sequence: TGTGCCAGCAGGCCGACAGGGTTTGGGGAGACCCAGTACTTC. Residues: CASRPTGFGETQYF.

This chain joins TRBV6-4 and TRBJ1-1, with 8 bases lining up with TRBD1. J was trimmed by 3 bases and V by 6 bases; bases with no gene match: 6. CDR1 and CDR2 (germline): MRHNA, SNTAGT. The CDR3 spans 14 residues. CDR3 amino acids: CASRQDREDTEAFF. The CDR3, as DNA: TGTGCCAGCAGACAGGACAGGGAGGACACTGAAGCTTTCTTT.

This clone was recorded once. The chain is built from TRBV3-1 (or the pseudogene TRBV3-2) and TRBJ2-6; no firm D call. CDR1 and CDR2 from the germline V gene are LGHDT and YNNKEL (reference sequence). Trimming shortened V by 4 bases and J by 6 bases, and 10 bases separated the two germline ends. The CDR3 contains 14 residues. The CDR3 sequence is CASSRGLVANVLTF. The DNA for the CDR3 is TGTGCCAGCAGCCGTGGGTTGGTGGCCAACGTCCTGACTTTC.

In its sample, this clone was seen once. The rearrangement links TRBV18 to TRBJ2-7; 12 bases are shared with TRBD1. With 6 bases clipped from V and 7 bases from J, the junction kept 10 bases outside the gene matches. Per germline, CDR1 KGHSH and CDR2 LQKENI. CDR3 length: 15 amino acids. This CDR3 is CASSMGTGGLQEQYF. The CDR3 coding sequence is TGTGCCAGCTCGATGGGGACAGGGGGCTTGCAAGAGCAGTACTTC.

The rearrangement uses TRBV5-1 and TRBJ2-7; possible D gene TRBD2, 7 bases. The CDR3 has 15 residues. Trimming removed 4 bases at V and 0 bases at J, with 14 bases between. Germline-derived CDR1 and CDR2 are SGHRS and YFSETQ. DNA for the CDR3: TGCGCCAGCAGCGTTGGGGGAGGGGGCTCCTACGAGCAGTACTTC. Its protein product is CASSVGGGGSYEQYF.

The chain carries TRBV6-5 and TRBJ1-4; the D gene is possibly TRBD1 (6 bases). With 8 bases removed from V and 7 bases from J, the gap between germline ends came to 17 bases. The CDR3 loop spans 14 amino acids. Per the germline V gene, CDR1 is MNHEY and CDR2 is SVGAGI. Written as DNA, the CDR3 is TGTGCCAGCGGACTACAGGGTACTTTTGAAAAACTGTTTTTT. Translated, it gives CASGLQGTFEKLFF.

This clone appeared a single time. The genes are TRBV4-1 and TRBJ2-2; D gene ambiguous. V lost 0 bases and J lost 4, with 3 bases in between. CDR3 length: 13 amino acids. Germline loops: CDR1 MGHRA, CDR2 YSYEKL. CDR3 in amino acids: CASSQEPTGELFF. The CDR3 DNA reads as TGCGCCAGCAGCCAAGAACCCACCGGGGAGCTGTTTTTT.

The table lists this clone with a count of one. The rearrangement links TRBV4-1 to TRBJ2-3; TRBD2 agrees at 11 bases. This CDR3 spans 17 amino acids. V lost 2 bases and J lost 1; bases outside the gene matches: 5. CDR1 is MGHRA and CDR2 is YSYEKL in the germline V gene. The CDR3 DNA reads TGCGCCAGCAGCCAAACTTCGGGACTAGCGGGCACAGATACGCAGTATTTT. This translates into CASSQTSGLAGTDTQYF.

The table lists this clone with a count of one. The CDR3 sequence: CASSYSNGEQYF. CDR3 DNA sequence: TGTGCCAGCAGTTACTCGAATGGTGAGCAGTACTTC. The V gene is TRBV6-2 or TRBV6-3, the J gene TRBJ2-7; D unresolved. Trimming took off 0 bases at V and 7 bases at J, with 7 bases between the two ends. Germline V gives CDR1 MNHEY, CDR2 SVGEGT. The CDR3 is 12 residues long.

The V and J genes are TRBV19 and TRBJ1-1; D unclear. CDR1 and CDR2 (germline): LNHDA, SQIVND (reference sequence). Trimming removed 3 bases from V and 2 bases from J, with 13 bases in between. This CDR3 has 15 residues. CDR3: CASSINTPFNTEAFF. CDR3 DNA: TGTGCCAGTAGTATTAACACTCCGTTCAACACTGAAGCTTTCTTT.

This sequence joins TRBV7-2 and TRBJ1-6, with D unclear. The CDR3 has 16 residues. With 5 bases removed from V and 6 bases from J, the gap between germline ends came to 17 bases. Per the germline V gene, CDR1 is SGHTA and CDR2 is FQGNSA. The CDR3 coding sequence is TGTGCCAGCAGCCCGCCTTGGGCAGGAGTTAATTCACCCCTCCACTTT. Translation gives CASSPPWAGVNSPLHF.

The V gene is TRBV7-2, the J gene TRBJ1-2, with D perhaps matching TRBD1 (6 bases). CDR1 and CDR2 (germline): SGHTA, FQGNSA. V was trimmed by 4 bases and J by 6 bases, leaving 15 bases between them. The CDR3 is 14 residues long. CDR3 nucleotides: TGTGCCAGCAGCTACCGACGGGGGGCCGATGGCTACACCTTC. Its protein is CASSYRRGADGYTF.

The CDR3 bases are TGTGCCAGCAGCCCCCCGGGGGTCGGGGGAGCCGAATACAATGAGCAGTTCTTC. Encoded protein: CASSPPGVGGAEYNEQFF. The chain links TRBV7-8 to TRBJ2-1; D possibly corresponds to TRBD2 (6 bases). The germline V and J ends were trimmed by 5 bases and 4 bases, with 24 bases remaining between them. Germline V gives CDR1 SGHVS, CDR2 FQNEAQ. This CDR3 is built from 18 residues.